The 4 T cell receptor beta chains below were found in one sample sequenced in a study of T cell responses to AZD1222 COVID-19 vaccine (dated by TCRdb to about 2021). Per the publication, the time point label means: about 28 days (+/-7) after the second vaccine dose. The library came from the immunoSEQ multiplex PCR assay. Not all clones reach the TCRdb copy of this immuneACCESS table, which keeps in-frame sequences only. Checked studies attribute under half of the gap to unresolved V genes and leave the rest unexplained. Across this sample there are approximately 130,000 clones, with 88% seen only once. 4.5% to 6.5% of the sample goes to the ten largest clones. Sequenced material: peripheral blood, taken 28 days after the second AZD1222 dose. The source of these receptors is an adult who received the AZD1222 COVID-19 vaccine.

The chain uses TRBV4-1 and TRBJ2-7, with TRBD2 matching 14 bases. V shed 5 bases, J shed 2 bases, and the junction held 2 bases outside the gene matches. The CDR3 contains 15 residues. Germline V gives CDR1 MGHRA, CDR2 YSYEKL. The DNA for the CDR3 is TGCGCCAGCAGCTTGGGACTAGCGGGAGCCTACGAGCAGTACTTC. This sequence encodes CASSLGLAGAYEQYF.

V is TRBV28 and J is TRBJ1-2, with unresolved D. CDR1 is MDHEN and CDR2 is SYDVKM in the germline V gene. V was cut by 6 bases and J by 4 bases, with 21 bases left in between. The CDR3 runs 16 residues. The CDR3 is CASRDSRRTGGYGYTF. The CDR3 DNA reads TGTGCCAGCAGAGACTCCCGAAGGACGGGTGGCTATGGCTACACCTTC.

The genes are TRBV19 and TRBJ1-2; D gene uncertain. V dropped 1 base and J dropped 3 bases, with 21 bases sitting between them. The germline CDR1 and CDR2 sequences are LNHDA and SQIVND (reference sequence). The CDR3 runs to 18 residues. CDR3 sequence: CASSIGPYGRGAHYGYTF. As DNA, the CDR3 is TGTGCCAGTAGTATAGGGCCCTATGGCCGGGGAGCCCACTATGGCTACACCTTC.

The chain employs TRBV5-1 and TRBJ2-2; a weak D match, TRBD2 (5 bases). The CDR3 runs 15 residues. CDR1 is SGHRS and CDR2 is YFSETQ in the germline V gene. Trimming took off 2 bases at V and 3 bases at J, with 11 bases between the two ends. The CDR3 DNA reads TGCGCCAGCAGCTTAGCCGGGATCGACACCGGGGAGCTGTTTTTT. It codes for CASSLAGIDTGELFF. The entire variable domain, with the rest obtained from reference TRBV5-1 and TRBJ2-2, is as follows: KAGVTQTPRYLIKTRGQQVTLSCSPISGHRSVSWYQQTPGQGLQFLFEYFSETQRNKGNFPGRFSGRQFSNSRSEMNVSTLELGDSALYLCASSLAGIDTGELFFGEGSRLTVL.